This TCR beta chain is drawn from a study of blood T cell repertoires in COVID-19. The CDR3 length is 13 residues. Per the germline V gene, CDR1 is MDHEN and CDR2 is SYDVKM. In regard to this clone: A junction end diverges from the germline sequence, so it may reflect a read error.

Profiled with immunoSEQ multiplex PCR; TCRdb holds only in-frame clones, not every one. The sample lists 350,000 to 500,000 clones; 70% to 90% were seen once. V usage is TRBV28 and J usage is TRBJ1-2; D ambiguous. This receptor was obtained from a woman between 18 and 29 years old who had been exposed to COVID-19. The source material was PBMCs or T cells enriched from blood (not recorded which). The CDR3 nucleotides are TGTGCCAGCACCACCCGGGGTATCAAAACGCCGCTCTTC. This encodes CASTTRGIKTPLF.